The sequence of this TCR beta chain was determined in a study of PD-L1 blockade in urothelial cancer. General study results and limits: Expansion of tumor-associated blood clones at 3 weeks was greater in durable-benefit patients.

The data were produced by immunoSEQ multiplex PCR, yet TCRdb's version contains in-frame clones alone and is incomplete. The sample has approximately 38,000 clones; approximately 82% are singletons. This clone appeared a single time. Its cognate antigen is unknown. This material consisted of PBMCs, taken around atezolizumab (anti-PD-L1) treatment. The sequence was obtained from a man between 60 and 75 years old with urothelial cancer.

The CDR3 bases are TGTGCCAGCAGTTCCCGGACTAGCGGCTACAATGAGCAGTTCTTC. Translation: CASSSRTSGYNEQFF. The chain employs TRBV27 and TRBJ2-1; 10 bases are shared with TRBD2. J was trimmed by 3 bases and V by 4 bases; bases with no gene match: 3. The CDR3 is made up of 15 amino acids. Germline V gives CDR1 MNHEY, CDR2 SMNVEV (reference sequence).